Listed below are T cell receptor beta chains from one sample, sequenced in a study of blood T cells in healthy people across ages. Each CDR3 protein is one row after TCRdb ran MiXCR on the 5' RACE reads. This sample has more than 1 million distinct CDR3 sequences, with less than 50% found just once. Material for sequencing was blood. These receptors all stem from a woman aged 55-70 years in good health. Each CDR3 is given without its conserved first and last residue. A D gene is named only where the DNA matches it firmly. Clone size is shown for a subset of rows, as once, few, many or a class of expanded clone.

j_call: TRBJ2-1; clone_size: -; v_call: TRBV5-1; d_call: TRBD1; cdr3_aa: ASSLRDRGDSEQF
j_call: TRBJ2-3; clone_size: -; v_call: TRBV27; d_call: TRBD2; cdr3_aa: ASRAQAGVSDTQY
j_call: TRBJ2-5; clone_size: few; v_call: TRBV29-1; d_call: -; cdr3_aa: SVAFSQETQY
j_call: TRBJ2-5; clone_size: -; v_call: TRBV7-9; d_call: -; cdr3_aa: ASSSNPSEQY
j_call: TRBJ2-7; clone_size: -; v_call: TRBV5-1; d_call: -; cdr3_aa: ASSPDRFVSYEQY
j_call: TRBJ1-1; clone_size: -; v_call: TRBV11-1; d_call: -; cdr3_aa: ASNNQNSEAF
j_call: TRBJ2-7; clone_size: -; v_call: TRBV7-9; d_call: -; cdr3_aa: ASSLEGSSEQY
j_call: TRBJ2-1; clone_size: -; v_call: TRBV19; d_call: TRBD2; cdr3_aa: ASSIGLAVNEQF
j_call: TRBJ2-1; clone_size: few; v_call: TRBV6-1; d_call: TRBD2; cdr3_aa: ASSVAGGRGNEQF
j_call: TRBJ2-5; clone_size: once; v_call: TRBV2; d_call: -; cdr3_aa: ASSEVGSYQETQY
j_call: TRBJ2-3; clone_size: few; v_call: TRBV3-1; d_call: -; cdr3_aa: ASTGMAGISTDTQY
j_call: TRBJ2-7; clone_size: -; v_call: TRBV9; d_call: -; cdr3_aa: ASSVGDTGEQY
j_call: TRBJ2-4; clone_size: -; v_call: TRBV5-1; d_call: -; cdr3_aa: ASSLDGVSNIQY
j_call: TRBJ2-5; clone_size: few; v_call: TRBV27; d_call: TRBD2; cdr3_aa: ASSPTSGRDNEQY
j_call: TRBJ1-6; clone_size: -; v_call: TRBV11-2; d_call: TRBD1; cdr3_aa: ASSRGTGDDNSPLH
j_call: TRBJ2-1; clone_size: few; v_call: TRBV6-6; d_call: -; cdr3_aa: ASSPFWPYNEQF
j_call: TRBJ2-5; clone_size: -; v_call: TRBV7-2; d_call: TRBD2; cdr3_aa: ASSPHGTSGMNEQY
j_call: TRBJ2-3; clone_size: -; v_call: TRBV11-2; d_call: TRBD2; cdr3_aa: ASSLKRGLAGVYTDTQY
j_call: TRBJ2-5; clone_size: -; v_call: TRBV24-1; d_call: -; cdr3_aa: ATSDPNWRLAWETQY
j_call: -; clone_size: -; v_call: TRBV10-1; d_call: -; cdr3_aa: ASSELRGSPSYARPYEQY
j_call: TRBJ1-2; clone_size: -; v_call: TRBV29-1; d_call: -; cdr3_aa: SVETGHYGYT
j_call: TRBJ1-4; clone_size: -; v_call: TRBV7-9; d_call: -; cdr3_aa: ASSLGSTTNEKLF
j_call: TRBJ2-7; clone_size: few; v_call: TRBV13; d_call: -; cdr3_aa: ASSSAGRSYEQY
j_call: TRBJ1-2; clone_size: -; v_call: TRBV10-1; d_call: -; cdr3_aa: ASSESRGTNYGYT
j_call: TRBJ2-3; clone_size: -; v_call: TRBV7-3; d_call: -; cdr3_aa: ASSLGTVLGTDTQY
j_call: TRBJ2-3; clone_size: -; v_call: TRBV28; d_call: TRBD2; cdr3_aa: ASRGRAVTDTQY
j_call: TRBJ2-1; clone_size: -; v_call: TRBV20-1; d_call: TRBD2; cdr3_aa: SARDLTGGFYNEQF
j_call: TRBJ1-2; clone_size: -; v_call: TRBV7-9; d_call: -; cdr3_aa: VSSLNTNYGYT
j_call: TRBJ2-7; clone_size: few; v_call: TRBV7-8; d_call: TRBD1; cdr3_aa: ASSLVGQDYEQY
j_call: TRBJ2-3; clone_size: -; v_call: TRBV12-3/TRBV12-4; d_call: -; cdr3_aa: ASSRDKTDTQY
j_call: TRBJ2-3; clone_size: -; v_call: TRBV20-1; d_call: -; cdr3_aa: SVRLAELQQNTDTQY
j_call: -; clone_size: -; v_call: TRBV7-2; d_call: -; cdr3_aa: ASSREKTSNEQY
j_call: TRBJ1-3; clone_size: few; v_call: TRBV20-1; d_call: TRBD1; cdr3_aa: SATDRVTGNTIY
j_call: TRBJ2-1; clone_size: few; v_call: TRBV7-9; d_call: TRBD2; cdr3_aa: ATGLAGGWQF
j_call: TRBJ2-7; clone_size: many; v_call: TRBV6-2/TRBV6-3; d_call: -; cdr3_aa: ASSYGRTPPYEQY
j_call: TRBJ2-1; clone_size: -; v_call: TRBV6-5; d_call: TRBD2; cdr3_aa: ASSMGLGNSEF
j_call: TRBJ1-1; clone_size: once; v_call: TRBV30; d_call: -; cdr3_aa: AWSRGLENTEAF
j_call: TRBJ2-1; clone_size: -; v_call: TRBV14; d_call: TRBD2; cdr3_aa: ASSQSGLVYNEQF
j_call: TRBJ1-5; clone_size: -; v_call: TRBV20-1; d_call: -; cdr3_aa: SAISRGYQPQH
j_call: TRBJ2-7; clone_size: -; v_call: TRBV7-9; d_call: -; cdr3_aa: ASSPRAQVREQY
j_call: TRBJ2-6; clone_size: many; v_call: TRBV12-3/TRBV12-4; d_call: -; cdr3_aa: ASSNSYSGANVLT
j_call: TRBJ1-5; clone_size: -; v_call: TRBV15; d_call: -; cdr3_aa: ATQTAGRPAAPQH